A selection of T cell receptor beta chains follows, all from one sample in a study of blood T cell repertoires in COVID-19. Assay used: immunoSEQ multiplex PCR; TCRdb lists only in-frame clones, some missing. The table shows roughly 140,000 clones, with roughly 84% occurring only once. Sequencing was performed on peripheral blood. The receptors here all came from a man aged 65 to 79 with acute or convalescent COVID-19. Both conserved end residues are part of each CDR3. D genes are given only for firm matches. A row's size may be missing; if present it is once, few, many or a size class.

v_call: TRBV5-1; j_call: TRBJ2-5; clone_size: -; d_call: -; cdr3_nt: TGCGCCAGCAGGGGGGGTGGAGGACAACTGGAGACCCAGTACTTC; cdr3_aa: CASRGGGGQLETQYF
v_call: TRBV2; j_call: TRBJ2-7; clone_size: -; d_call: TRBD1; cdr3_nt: TGTGCCAGCTCAGGACAGGTCTCCTACGAGCAGTACTTC; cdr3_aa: CASSGQVSYEQYF
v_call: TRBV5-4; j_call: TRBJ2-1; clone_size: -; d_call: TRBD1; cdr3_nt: TGTGCCAGCAGCGACCGGGACAGGGGGCTCTACAATGAGCAGTTCTTC; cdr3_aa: CASSDRDRGLYNEQFF
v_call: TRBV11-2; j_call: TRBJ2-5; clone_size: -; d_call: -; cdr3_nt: TGTGCCAGCAGCTTAGCGGGTACGGAGACCCAGTACTTC; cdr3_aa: CASSLAGTETQYF
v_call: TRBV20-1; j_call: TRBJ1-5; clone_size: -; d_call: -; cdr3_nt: TGCAGTGCTAGTAGTATACAGGGCAATCAGCCCCAGCATTTT; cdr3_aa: CSASSIQGNQPQHF
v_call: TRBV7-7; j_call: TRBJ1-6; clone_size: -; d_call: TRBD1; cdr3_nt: TGTGCTAGCAGCTTTCGACAGGGTAGCCCCCTCCACTTT; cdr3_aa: CASSFRQGSPLHF
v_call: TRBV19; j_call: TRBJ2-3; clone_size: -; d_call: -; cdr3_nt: TGTGCCAGTAGTGTAGGCAGGGCGTCGGGCACAGATACGCAGTATTTT; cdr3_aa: CASSVGRASGTDTQYF
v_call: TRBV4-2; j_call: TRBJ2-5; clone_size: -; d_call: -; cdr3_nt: TGTGCCAGCAGCCAAAAGGCGGGGGCGCCCGGGGAGACCCAGTACTTC; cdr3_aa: CASSQKAGAPGETQYF
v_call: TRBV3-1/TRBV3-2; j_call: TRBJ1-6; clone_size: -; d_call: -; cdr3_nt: TGTGCCAGCAGCTCTCTACAGGGCCCTATCTCACCCCTCCACTTT; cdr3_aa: CASSSLQGPISPLHF
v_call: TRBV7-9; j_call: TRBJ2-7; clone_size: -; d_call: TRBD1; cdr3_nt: TGTGCCAGCCAACAGGGGGCCGCCGAGAAGGAGTACTTC; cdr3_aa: CASQQGAAEKEYF
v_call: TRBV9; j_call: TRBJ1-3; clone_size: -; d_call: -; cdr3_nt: TGTGCCAGCAGCCTAGAGGGGCTGATACGCTCTGGAAACACCATATATTTT; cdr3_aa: CASSLEGLIRSGNTIYF
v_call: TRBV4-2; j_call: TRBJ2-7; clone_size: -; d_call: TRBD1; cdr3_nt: TGTGCCAGCAGCCAGGGGACAGGGGGACCCCCCGTGGTAGAGCAGTACTTC; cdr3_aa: CASSQGTGGPPVVEQYF
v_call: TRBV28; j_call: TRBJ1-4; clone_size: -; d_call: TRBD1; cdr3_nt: TGTGCCAGCGGATTCACGACAGGGGGACTGTTTTTT; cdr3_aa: CASGFTTGGLFF
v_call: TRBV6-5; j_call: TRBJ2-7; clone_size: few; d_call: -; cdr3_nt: TGTGCCAGCAGGGCGGGACTGCTCTCCTACGAGCAGTACTTC; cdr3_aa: CASRAGLLSYEQYF
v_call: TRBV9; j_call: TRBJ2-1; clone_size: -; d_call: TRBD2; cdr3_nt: TGTGCCAGCGGAACCGGGACTAGCGCCTACAATGAGCAGTTCTTC; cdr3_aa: CASGTGTSAYNEQFF
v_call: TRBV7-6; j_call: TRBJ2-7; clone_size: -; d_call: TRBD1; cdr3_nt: TGTGCCAGCAGCTTCCCCGGGACAGGGATCAACGAGCAGTACTTC; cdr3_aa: CASSFPGTGINEQYF
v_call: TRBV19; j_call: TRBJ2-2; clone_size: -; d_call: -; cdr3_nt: TGTGCCAGTAGTAAACTACGCGCAGGGGCGCAGAACACCGGGGAGCTGTTTTTT; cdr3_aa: CASSKLRAGAQNTGELFF
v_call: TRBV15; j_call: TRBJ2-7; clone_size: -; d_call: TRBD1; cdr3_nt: TGTGCCACCAGAGGACAGGGGAGGGGCTACGAGCAGTACTTC; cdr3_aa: CATRGQGRGYEQYF
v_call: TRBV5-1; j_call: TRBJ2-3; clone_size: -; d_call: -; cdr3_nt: TGCGCCAGCAGCTTGTCAGCGGTCGTCACAGATACGCAGTATTTT; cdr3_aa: CASSLSAVVTDTQYF
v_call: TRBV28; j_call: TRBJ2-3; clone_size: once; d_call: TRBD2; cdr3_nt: TGTGCCAGCAGTAGTAGCGGGGGGGCAGATACGCAGTATTTT; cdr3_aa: CASSSSGGADTQYF
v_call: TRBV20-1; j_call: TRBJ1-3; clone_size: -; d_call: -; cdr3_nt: TGCAGCGCCGCAGCCCGGGACACCATATATTTT; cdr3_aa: CSAAARDTIYF
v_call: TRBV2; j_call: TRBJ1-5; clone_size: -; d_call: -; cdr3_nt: TGTGCCAGCAGTGGGACACAGGAACAGCCCCAGCATTTT; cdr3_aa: CASSGTQEQPQHF
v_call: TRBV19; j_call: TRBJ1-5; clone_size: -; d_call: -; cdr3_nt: TGTGCCAGCTGGGGGGACGGCTACAATCAGCCCCAGCATTTT; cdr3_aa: CASWGDGYNQPQHF
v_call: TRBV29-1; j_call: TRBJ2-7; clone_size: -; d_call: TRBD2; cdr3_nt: TGCAGCGTTGATTCAGGACTAGCGGGCAACTCCTACGAGCAGTACTTC; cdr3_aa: CSVDSGLAGNSYEQYF
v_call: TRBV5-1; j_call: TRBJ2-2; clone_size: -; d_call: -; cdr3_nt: TGCGCCAGCAGCTTTGAGACCGGGGAGCTGTTTTTT; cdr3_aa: CASSFETGELFF
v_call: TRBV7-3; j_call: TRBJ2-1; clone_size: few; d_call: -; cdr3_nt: TGTGCCAGCAGCCTTTTGACAGGTCGTGAGCAGTTCTTC; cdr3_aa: CASSLLTGREQFF
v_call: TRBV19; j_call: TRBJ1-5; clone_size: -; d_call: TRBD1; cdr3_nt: TGTGCCAGTAGCGGGACAGGGGGCCGGAATCAGCCCCAGCATTTT; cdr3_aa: CASSGTGGRNQPQHF
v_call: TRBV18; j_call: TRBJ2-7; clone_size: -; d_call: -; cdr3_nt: TGTGCCAGCTCACTGGTAGAAGGGGCCTTGAACGAGCAGTACTTC; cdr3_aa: CASSLVEGALNEQYF
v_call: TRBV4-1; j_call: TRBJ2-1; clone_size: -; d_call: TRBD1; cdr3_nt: TGCGCCAGCAGCCGCCTCGGGGACAGCCAAGACAAACAGCAGTTCTTC; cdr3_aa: CASSRLGDSQDKQQFF
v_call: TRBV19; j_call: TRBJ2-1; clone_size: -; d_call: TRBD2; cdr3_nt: TGTGCCAGTAGTAGTCCCCTCCTAGCGGGAGAACCGAATGAGCAGTTCTTC; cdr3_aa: CASSSPLLAGEPNEQFF
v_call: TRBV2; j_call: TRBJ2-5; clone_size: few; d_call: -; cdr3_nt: TGTGCCAGCAGTGTTCGACAAGTCCAAGAGACCCAGTACTTC; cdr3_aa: CASSVRQVQETQYF
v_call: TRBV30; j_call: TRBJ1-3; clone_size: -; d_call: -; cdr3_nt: TGTGCCTGGAGGTCAGGGCCTGGAAACACCATATATTTT; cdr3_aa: CAWRSGPGNTIYF
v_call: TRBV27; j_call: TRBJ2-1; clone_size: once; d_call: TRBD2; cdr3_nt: TGTGCCAGCAGTCATACTACTAGCGGGGCGTACAATGAGCAGTTCTTC; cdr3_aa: CASSHTTSGAYNEQFF
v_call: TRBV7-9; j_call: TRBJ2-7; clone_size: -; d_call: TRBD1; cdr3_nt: TGTGCCAGCAGCTTCTCAGGACAGGGTGGGTACGAGCAGTACTTC; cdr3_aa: CASSFSGQGGYEQYF
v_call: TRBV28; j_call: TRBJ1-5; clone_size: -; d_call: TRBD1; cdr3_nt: TGTGCCAGCACCCTAAGTGGGACAGGCAATCAGCCCCAGCATTTT; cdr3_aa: CASTLSGTGNQPQHF
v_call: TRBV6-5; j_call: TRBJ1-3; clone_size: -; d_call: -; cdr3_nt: TGTGCCAGCTGGCGGGCAACGGGAAACACCATATATTTT; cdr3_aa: CASWRATGNTIYF
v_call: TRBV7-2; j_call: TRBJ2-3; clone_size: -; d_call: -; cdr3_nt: TGTGCCAGCAGCTTATGGGCCGGCCCCACAGATACGCAGTATTTT; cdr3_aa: CASSLWAGPTDTQYF
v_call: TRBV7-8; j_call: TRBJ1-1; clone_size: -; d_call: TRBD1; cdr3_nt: TGTGCCAGCAGCTTAGGGGGACAGGGAAAGAACACTGAAGCTTTCTTT; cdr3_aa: CASSLGGQGKNTEAFF
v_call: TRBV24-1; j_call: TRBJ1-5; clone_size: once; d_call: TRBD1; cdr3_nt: TGTGCCACAGGACAGGGGAGCGGTCAGCCCCAGCATTTT; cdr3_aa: CATGQGSGQPQHF
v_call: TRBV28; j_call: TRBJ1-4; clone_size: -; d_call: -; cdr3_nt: TGTGCCAGCAGTCCCCCTGGCGGATTCGGAGGGTATGAAAAACTGTTTTTT; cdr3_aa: CASSPPGGFGGYEKLFF
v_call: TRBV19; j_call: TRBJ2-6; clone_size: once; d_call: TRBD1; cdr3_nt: TGTGCCAGTAGTATCGGACAGGGGGCTTACTCTGGGGCCAACGTCCTGACTTTC; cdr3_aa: CASSIGQGAYSGANVLTF
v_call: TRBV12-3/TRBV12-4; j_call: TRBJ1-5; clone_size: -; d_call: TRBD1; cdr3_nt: TGTGCCAGCAGCGGACAGGGAGTTCAGCCCCAGCATTTT; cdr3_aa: CASSGQGVQPQHF
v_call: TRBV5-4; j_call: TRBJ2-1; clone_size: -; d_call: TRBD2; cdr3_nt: TGTGCCAGCAGCTTCCCTTCCACCGGGAGGAATGAGCAGTTCTTC; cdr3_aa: CASSFPSTGRNEQFF
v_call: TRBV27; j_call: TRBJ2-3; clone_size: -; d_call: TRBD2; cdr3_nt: TGTGCCAGCAGTTCCGGGACAGGTCGACTAGCGGGAGGGGCAGATACGCAGTATTTT; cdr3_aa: CASSSGTGRLAGGADTQYF
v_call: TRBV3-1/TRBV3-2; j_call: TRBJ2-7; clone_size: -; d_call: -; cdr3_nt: TGTGCCAGCAGCCAAGTTACGGGGATCAGCTCCTACGAGCAGTACTTC; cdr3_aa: CASSQVTGISSYEQYF
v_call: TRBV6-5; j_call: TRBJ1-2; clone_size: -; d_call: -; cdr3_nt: TGTGCCAGCAGCCGCGGGGCTGGAAGCTATGGCTACACCTTC; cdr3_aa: CASSRGAGSYGYTF
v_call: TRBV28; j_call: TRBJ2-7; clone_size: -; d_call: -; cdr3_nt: TGTGCCAGCATGCGAGGGCCGAGGGGGGAGCAGTACTTC; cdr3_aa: CASMRGPRGEQYF
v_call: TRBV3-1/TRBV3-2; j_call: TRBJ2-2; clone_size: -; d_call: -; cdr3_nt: TGTGCCAGCGCTAGGCTGAACACCGGGGAGCTGTTTTTT; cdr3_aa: CASARLNTGELFF
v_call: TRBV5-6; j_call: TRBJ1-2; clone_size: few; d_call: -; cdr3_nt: TGTGCCAGCAGCTTGGGCGACAGTTATGGCTACACCTTC; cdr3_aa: CASSLGDSYGYTF
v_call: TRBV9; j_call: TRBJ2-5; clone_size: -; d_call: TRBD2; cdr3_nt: TGTGCCAGCAGCGTAGGTAGCGGGGGGCGACAAGAGACCCAGTACTTC; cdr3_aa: CASSVGSGGRQETQYF
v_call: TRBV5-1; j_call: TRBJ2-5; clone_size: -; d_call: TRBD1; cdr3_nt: TGCGCCAGCAGCTGGCGAGGGAGGGACAGGGTCAGAGAGACCCAGTACTTC; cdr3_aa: CASSWRGRDRVRETQYF
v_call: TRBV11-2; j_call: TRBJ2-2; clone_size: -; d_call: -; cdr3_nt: TGTGCCAGCAGCTTAGAACTAACGAACACCGGGGAGCTGTTTTTT; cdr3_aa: CASSLELTNTGELFF
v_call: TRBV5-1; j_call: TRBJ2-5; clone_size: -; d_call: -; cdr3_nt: TGCGCCAGCAGCTTGGTACCGGGGGAGACCCAGTACTTC; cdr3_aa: CASSLVPGETQYF